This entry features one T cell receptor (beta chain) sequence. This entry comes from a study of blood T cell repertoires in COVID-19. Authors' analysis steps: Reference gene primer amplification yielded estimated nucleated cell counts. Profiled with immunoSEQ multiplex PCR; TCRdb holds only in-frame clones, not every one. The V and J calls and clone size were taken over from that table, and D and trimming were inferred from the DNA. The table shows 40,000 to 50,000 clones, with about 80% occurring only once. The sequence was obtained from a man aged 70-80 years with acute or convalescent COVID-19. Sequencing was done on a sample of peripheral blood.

As DNA, the CDR3 is TGTGCCAGCAGCTTAGGGTCGCTACTTTGGGGAAAGGGGGTCTATGGCTACACCTTC. Protein product: CASSLGSLLWGKGVYGYTF. The chain recombines TRBV7-9 with TRBJ1-2; TRBD1 might be the D (6 bases). The germline V and J ends were trimmed by 1 base and 4 bases, with 25 bases remaining between them. The CDR3 covers 19 residues. Germline values: CDR1 SEHNR, CDR2 FQNEAQ (reference sequence). Combining the CDR3 with reference TRBV7-9 and TRBJ1-2 gives the whole variable domain DTGVSQNPRHKITKRGQNVTFRCDPISEHNRLYWYRQTLGQGPEFLTYFQNEAQLEKSRLLSDRFSAERPKGSFSTLEIQRTEQGDSAMYLCASSLGSLLWGKGVYGYTFGSGTRLTVV.